One sample yielded the 21 T cell receptor beta chains listed below, sequenced in a study of blood T cell repertoires in COVID-19. Profiled with immunoSEQ multiplex PCR; TCRdb holds only in-frame clones, not every one. The table includes 90,000 to 110,000 clones, roughly 80% detected once. Sequencing was carried out using peripheral blood. The receptors originated from a woman aged 70 to 79 with acute or convalescent COVID-19.

The V call is TRBV5-4, the J call TRBJ2-3, with 8 bases matching TRBD2. Germline V lookup: CDR1 SGHNT, CDR2 YYREEE (reference sequence). V lost 3 bases to trimming and J lost 3 bases; unmatched junction nucleotides: 3. CDR3 length: 14 residues. In nucleotides, the CDR3 is TGTGCCAGCAGCTCGGGGGGGCTGACAGATACGCAGTATTTT. This translates into CASSSGGLTDTQYF. Using reference TRBV5-4 and TRBJ2-3 for the parts outside the CDR3, the full variable domain is ETGVTQSPTHLIKTRGQQVTLRCSSQSGHNTVSWYQQALGQGPQFIFQYYREEENGRGNFPPRFSGLQFPNYSSELNVNALELDDSALYLCASSSGGLTDTQYFGPGTRLTVL.

The chain uses TRBV28 and TRBJ1-1; no clear D gene. Germline assignment: CDR1 MDHEN and CDR2 SYDVKM. The CDR3 runs to 11 residues. V shed 9 bases and J shed 6 bases, with 11 bases lying between them. The CDR3 nucleotides read TGTGCCAGTCGTATAGGAGCTGAAGCTTTCTTT. The encoded protein is CASRIGAEAFF. Using reference TRBV28 and TRBJ1-1 for the parts outside the CDR3, the full variable domain is DVKVTQSSRYLVKRTGEKVFLECVQDMDHENMFWYRQDPGLGLRLIYFSYDVKMKEKGDIPEGYSVSREKKERFSLILESASTNQTSMYLCASRIGAEAFFGQGTRLTVV.

The chain has TRBV28 and TRBJ1-5, with 9 bases fitting TRBD1. The trim removed 5 bases at V and 1 base at J, leaving 9 bases unmatched. The germline gives CDR1 MDHEN, CDR2 SYDVKM. The CDR3 is 17 amino acids. The CDR3: CASSAGTGSRSNQPQHF. The CDR3 DNA reads as TGTGCCAGCAGTGCCGGGACAGGGTCAAGAAGCAATCAGCCCCAGCATTTT.

The chain joins TRBV7-8 to TRBJ1-2; 11 positions agree with TRBD1. The CDR3 sequence is 16 residues long. V was pared by 3 bases and J by 4 bases, with 7 bases of the junction left unmatched. Germline CDR1 reads SGHVS; CDR2 reads FQNEAQ. The CDR3 loop is CASSFPKDRGPYGYTF. In nucleotides, the CDR3 is TGTGCCAGCAGCTTTCCCAAGGACAGGGGGCCCTATGGCTACACCTTC.

This clone was observed a handful of times. This sequence joins TRBV4-2 and TRBJ1-5; D is possibly TRBD1 (5 bases). CDR1 is LGHNA and CDR2 is YNFKEQ in the germline V gene. The length of the CDR3 is 16 residues. Between the trimmed V and J ends, which lost 4 bases and 5 bases, there was a span of 18 bases. The CDR3 protein is CASSPQGGGGDQPQHF. CDR3 DNA sequence: TGTGCCAGCAGCCCCCAAGGAGGCGGGGGGGATCAGCCCCAGCATTTT.

This rearrangement joins TRBV5-4 to TRBJ1-2; unclear D gene. V gave up 4 bases and J gave up 7 bases, with 26 bases separating them. Germline-derived CDR1 and CDR2 are SGHNT and YYREEE (reference sequence). CDR3 size: 17 residues. DNA for the CDR3: TGTGCCAGCAGCCAACTCGTTCCGGGCCCTCTCGGGAGTGGCTACACCTTC. This encodes CASSQLVPGPLGSGYTF.

This clone was seen just once. The chain joins TRBV6-2 or TRBV6-3 to TRBJ2-1; D possibly corresponds to TRBD1 (6 bases). Germline V gene lookup returns CDR1 MNHEY and CDR2 SVGEGT. This CDR3 has 16 residues. Trimming left V 2 bases short and J 3 bases short, with 14 bases between. CDR3 amino acids: CASSYPTQGYYNEQFF. CDR3 sequence (DNA): TGTGCCAGCAGTTACCCTACACAGGGCTACTACAATGAGCAGTTCTTC.

The chain is built from TRBV7-2 and TRBJ2-4; 11 positions match TRBD2. Germline V lookup: CDR1 SGHTA, CDR2 FQGNSA. V shed 5 bases and J 16 bases; nucleotides not matched to a gene: 10. This CDR3 has 13 amino acids. The CDR3 bases are TGTGCCAGCAGCATCGGGACTAGCGGAAAGGGTTACTTC. Protein product: CASSIGTSGKGYF.

The J gene is TRBJ2-3, the V gene TRBV4-1; the D is unclear. The germline V gene has CDR1 MGHRA and CDR2 YSYEKL. This CDR3 is 13 amino acids long. Trimming took off 2 bases at V and 1 base at J, with 4 bases between the two ends. CDR3 nucleotide sequence: TGCGCCAGCAGCCAAACGGGCACAGATACGCAGTATTTT. It yields the protein CASSQTGTDTQYF.

The J gene is TRBJ1-4, the V gene TRBV4-1, with D perhaps matching TRBD1 (5 bases). CDR3 length: 12 residues. Trimming took 10 bases from V and 8 from J, leaving 14 bases between them. The germline V gene encodes CDR1 MGHRA and CDR2 YSYEKL. The CDR3 loop is CATGGSGEKLFF. CDR3 bases: TGCGCCACGGGGGGGTCTGGGGAAAAACTGTTTTTT.

The chain uses TRBV10-2 and TRBJ2-2, with D tentatively TRBD1 (6 bases). V lost 2 bases and J lost 0, with 13 bases in between. Germline assignment: CDR1 WSHSY and CDR2 SAAADI. The CDR3 length is 17 residues. The CDR3 DNA sequence: TGCGCCAGCAGTGAGCCACGGGACACATCGAACACCGGGGAGCTGTTTTTT. Translation gives CASSEPRDTSNTGELFF.

This clone occurred once. The chain carries TRBV7-8 and TRBJ2-7; a weak D match, TRBD1 (6 bases). Germline CDR1 reads SGHVS; CDR2 reads FQNEAQ. Deletions cut 4 bases from V and 1 base from J, with 14 bases between. The CDR3 is made up of 15 amino acids. CDR3 in DNA: TGTGCCAGCAGCTACCACAGGGTCGGGTCCTACGAGCAGTACTTC. Amino acid sequence: CASSYHRVGSYEQYF.

The J gene is TRBJ1-5, the V gene TRBV3-1 (or the pseudogene TRBV3-2), with unresolved D. The ends were cut back, 0 bases at V and 1 base at J, with 7 bases in the middle. The CDR3 length is 15 residues. Germline V gene data show CDR1 as LGHDT and CDR2 as YNNKEL (reference sequence). The CDR3 loop reads CASSQDSASNQPQHF. CDR3 DNA sequence: TGTGCCAGCAGCCAAGATAGCGCAAGCAATCAGCCCCAGCATTTT.

The chain carries TRBV5-1 and TRBJ2-5; 9 positions agree with TRBD1. V was pared by 4 bases and J by 4 bases, with 5 bases of the junction left unmatched. The V gene's germline CDR1 is SGHRS and CDR2 YFSETQ. This CDR3 region has 14 residues. The CDR3 is CASSLAGQGETQYF. In DNA, the CDR3 is TGCGCCAGCAGCCTTGCGGGACAGGGAGAGACCCAGTACTTC.

This sequence joins TRBV29-1 and TRBJ2-1; D may be TRBD2 (5 bases). Germline V gene data show CDR1 as SQVTM and CDR2 as ANQGSEA. Trimming removed 2 bases at V and 6 bases at J, with 14 bases between. CDR3 length equals 14 residues. CDR3 nucleotide sequence: TGCAGCGTTGAAACCGTCCGACTACGCAATGAGCAGTTCTTC. It yields the protein CSVETVRLRNEQFF.

The genes are TRBV23-1 and TRBJ1-1; possible D gene TRBD1, 5 bases. TRBV23-1 has ORF status, its function being uncertain. The CDR3 is 14 residues long. V was clipped by 1 base and J by 3 bases, with 9 bases between them. The DNA of the CDR3 is TGCGCCAGCAGTCAATTCAGGGTGGACACTGAAGCTTTCTTT. This codes for CASSQFRVDTEAFF.

The rearrangement links TRBV4-1 to TRBJ2-5; 7 nucleotides line up with TRBD2. CDR3 length: 15 residues. V gave up 0 bases and J gave up 3 bases; unmatched junction bases: 4. Germline V lookup: CDR1 MGHRA, CDR2 YSYEKL. This chain's CDR3 is CASSQDGLAEETQYF. CDR3 coding DNA: TGCGCCAGCAGCCAAGATGGTCTAGCGGAAGAGACCCAGTACTTC.

This chain joins TRBV19 and TRBJ2-5; no clear D. The V end lost 3 bases, the J end lost 3 bases, and 20 bases lay between the germline ends. Germline CDR1 and CDR2: LNHDA and SQIVND (reference sequence). The CDR3 consists of 17 residues. CDR3 coding DNA: TGTGCCAGTAGTATCCCCGGCTGGAAAACTGGAGAAGAGACCCAGTACTTC. Its protein is CASSIPGWKTGEETQYF. Full variable domain (rest looked up from reference TRBV19 and TRBJ2-5): DGGITQSPKYLFRKEGQNVTLSCEQNLNHDAMYWYRQDPGQGLRLIYYSQIVNDFQKGDIAEGYSVSREKKESFPLTVTSAQKNPTAFYLCASSIPGWKTGEETQYFGPGTRLLVL.

CDR3 sequence reads: CATSRELGRAYGYTF. CDR3 sequence (DNA): TGTGCCACCAGCAGAGAGCTGGGCAGGGCCTATGGCTACACCTTC. This chain links TRBV15 with TRBJ1-2; D possibly corresponds to TRBD1 (5 bases). Trimming cost V 0 bases and J 4 bases, with 12 bases left between them. In germline, CDR1 is LNHNV, CDR2 YYDKDF (reference sequence). The CDR3 runs to 15 residues. The full variable domain, with the rest looked up from reference TRBV15 and TRBJ1-2, is DAMVIQNPRYQVTQFGKPVTLSCSQTLNHNVMYWYQQKSSQAPKLLFHYYDKDFNNEADTPDNFQSRRPNTSFCFLDIRSPGLGDTAMYLCATSRELGRAYGYTFGSGTRLTVV.

The chain recombines TRBV30 with TRBJ2-3; D is perhaps TRBD1 (6 bases). CDR3 size: 12 residues. Germline CDR1 GTSNPN, CDR2 SVGIG (reference sequence). Between the trimmed V and J ends, which lost 7 bases and 6 bases, there was a span of 14 bases. For the CDR3, the DNA is TGTGCCTTACAGGGAATGATGGATACGCAGTATTTT. Translation: CALQGMMDTQYF.

This clone was found once. The chain links TRBV5-1 to TRBJ1-2; 8 bases match TRBD1. CDR3 length: 15 residues. The germline V gene encodes CDR1 SGHRS and CDR2 YFSETQ. V dropped 4 bases and J dropped 1; count of bases not matched to a gene: 6. CDR3 loop: CASSPRTGHNYGYTF. CDR3 in DNA: TGCGCCAGCAGCCCCAGGACAGGGCATAACTATGGCTACACCTTC.